Listed here are 10 T cell receptor beta chains from one sample, sequenced in a study of vaccination and CD4 T cells after COVID-19. Their antigen targets remain unknown. The Oncomine TCR Beta short-read assay sequenced DNA from cultured CD4+ T cells. TCRdb reanalysed the PCR reads using MiXCR and keeps one entry per CDR3 protein. The sample records approximately 7,300 distinct CDR3 sequences, roughly 40% being singletons. Treatment reported: roughly 10-day PBMC culture with coronavirus spike peptide pools or control peptides (ViraFEST assay). CD4+ T cells of the unexposed donor were collected before the COVID-19 pandemic (2011-2018). Sequenced input: CD4+ T cells from blood, cultured in vitro. All receptors derive from a human donor in good health.

V and J are TRBV15 and TRBJ2-7, with D possibly matching TRBD1 (5 bases). This CDR3 contains 14 residues. The germline V and J ends were trimmed by 5 bases and 0 bases, with 11 bases remaining between them. Germline assignment: CDR1 LNHNV and CDR2 YYDKDF (reference sequence). The chain's CDR3 is CATSVQEPSYEQYF. CDR3 bases: TGTGCCACCAGCGTACAGGAGCCCTCCTACGAGCAGTACTTC.

A few counts support this clonotype. V and J are TRBV28 and TRBJ1-5; D not certain. Trimming shortened V by 8 bases and J by 1 base, and 6 bases separated the two germline ends. Germline CDR1 MDHEN, CDR2 SYDVKM. CDR3 length equals 12 residues. As DNA, the CDR3 is TGTGCCAGCGGTCGCAGCAATCAGCCCCAGCATTTT. Encoded protein: CASGRSNQPQHF.

V usage is TRBV30 and J usage is TRBJ1-2, with D possibly being TRBD1 (6 bases). Trimming removed 4 bases at V and 5 bases at J, with 11 bases between. The germline CDR1 and CDR2 sequences are GTSNPN and SVGIG (reference sequence). The CDR3 loop spans 12 amino acids. This chain's CDR3 is CAWTHREYGYTF. As DNA, the CDR3 is TGTGCCTGGACCCACAGGGAGTATGGCTACACCTTC.

The chain couples TRBV25-1 to TRBJ2-2, with 9 positions matching TRBD1. The V gene's germline CDR1 is MGHDK and CDR2 SYGVNS. The CDR3 covers 16 residues. J was trimmed by 5 bases and V by 4 bases; bases with no gene match: 8. The chain's CDR3 is CASSVRDREWTGELFF. The CDR3 coding sequence is TGTGCCAGCAGTGTCCGGGACAGGGAGTGGACCGGGGAGCTGTTTTTT.

There are a few counts of this clonotype. The genes are TRBV12-3 or TRBV12-4 and TRBJ2-2, with 13 bases lining up with TRBD2. V shed 6 bases and J 7 bases; nucleotides not matched to a gene: 5. The CDR3 contains 15 residues. CDR3 bases: TGTGCCAGCAGCCGGGGACTAGCGGGAATCGGGGAGCTGTTTTTT. As protein: CASSRGLAGIGELFF.

This clonotype was recorded a few times. The chain carries TRBV10-3 and TRBJ1-5; 10 nucleotides align to TRBD1. J gave up 7 bases and V 10 bases, and 7 bases lay outside the gene matches. The CDR3 sequence is 13 residues long. The V gene's germline CDR1 is ENHRY and CDR2 SYGVKD. Here the CDR3 DNA reads TGTGCCACCGACAGGGACAGGGGACAGCCCCAGCATTTT. It codes for CATDRDRGQPQHF.

This clonotype was detected a few times. In DNA form, the CDR3 reads TGTGCCAGTATAGAGAGCGGGGCTAACTATGGCTACACCTTC. Translating it yields CASIESGANYGYTF. The V gene is TRBV19, the J gene TRBJ1-2, with no clear D. Germline V gives CDR1 LNHDA, CDR2 SQIVND (reference sequence). V shed 7 bases and J shed 0 bases, with 12 bases lying between them. CDR3 length: 14 residues. The variable domain in full, with the rest retrieved from reference TRBV19 and TRBJ1-2, is DGGITQSPKYLFRKEGQNVTLSCEQNLNHDAMYWYRQDPGQGLRLIYYSQIVNDFQKGDIAEGYSVSREKKESFPLTVTSAQKNPTAFYLCASIESGANYGYTFGSGTRLTVV.

The V call is TRBV19, the J call TRBJ1-1; D gene ambiguous. From germline, CDR1 is LNHDA and CDR2 SQIVND (reference sequence). V lost 1 base and J lost 9, with 12 bases in between. This CDR3 has 13 residues. The CDR3 region has the DNA TGTGCCAGTAGTATAGTTGGGCCGAGTCAAGCTTTCTTT. This gives the protein CASSIVGPSQAFF. Using reference TRBV19 and TRBJ1-1 for the parts outside the CDR3, the full variable domain is DGGITQSPKYLFRKEGQNVTLSCEQNLNHDAMYWYRQDPGQGLRLIYYSQIVNDFQKGDIAEGYSVSREKKESFPLTVTSAQKNPTAFYLCASSIVGPSQAFFGQGTRLTVV.

This clonotype has just a few counts. V and J are TRBV23-1 and TRBJ2-5; a possible D gene is TRBD2 (7 bases). TRBV23-1 carries the ORF label, with uncertain function. The CDR3 extends over 13 amino acids. V gave up 7 bases and J gave up 5 bases, with 14 bases separating them. CDR3 coding DNA: TGCGCCAGCATAGGGGGGGCAACGGAGACCCAGTACTTC. Its protein is CASIGGATETQYF.

This clonotype was detected a few times. The chain couples TRBV7-2 to TRBJ1-2; D perhaps matches TRBD1 (6 bases). Germline V gene sequence: CDR1 SGHTA, CDR2 FQGNSA. V gave up 6 bases and J gave up 1 base, with 15 bases separating them. The CDR3 contains 15 residues. The CDR3 is CASRPWQGNNYGYTF. For the CDR3, the DNA is TGTGCCAGCAGGCCGTGGCAGGGGAATAACTATGGCTACACCTTC.